The 25 T cell receptor beta chains given below trace back to one sample, sequenced in a study of blood T cell repertoires in COVID-19. Clones were read by immunoSEQ multiplex PCR, and TCRdb kept only the in-frame ones, dropping some. Here the sample spans approximately 160,000 clones, around 90% being singletons. The sequencing sample was made of peripheral blood. These receptors were obtained from a man in his sixties with COVID-19, enrolled during active disease.

The gene calls are TRBV5-1 and TRBJ2-7; tentative D call: TRBD2 (6 bases). Trimming took off 0 bases at V and 3 bases at J, with 16 bases between the two ends. Germline V gives CDR1 SGHRS, CDR2 YFSETQ. CDR3 length equals 16 residues. CDR3 region: CASSLGVGGGNYEQYF. The CDR3 DNA is TGCGCCAGCAGCTTGGGTGTGGGCGGAGGGAACTACGAGCAGTACTTC.

CDR3 coding DNA: TGCGCCAGCAGCCAAGATCTGACAGGGGTGGGTGAAAAACTGTTTTTT. Protein product: CASSQDLTGVGEKLFF. The chain links TRBV4-3 to TRBJ1-4; 8 bases fit TRBD1. This CDR3 is 16 amino acids long. V was pared by 0 bases and J by 7 bases, with 7 bases of the junction left unmatched. CDR1 LGHNA and CDR2 YSLEER come from the germline V gene.

The chain carries TRBV6-5 and TRBJ2-7; TRBD1 matches at 9 bases. Germline V gene data show CDR1 as MNHEY and CDR2 as SVGAGI. The junction had 8 bases not matched to a gene; V was cut back by 6 bases and J by 2 bases. The CDR3 runs 15 residues. The CDR3 reads CASRAGTGTPYEQYF. The CDR3 bases are TGTGCCAGCAGGGCCGGGACAGGGACGCCCTACGAGCAGTACTTC.

This chain links TRBV9 with TRBJ1-2, with 9 bases aligning to TRBD1. Trimming removed 3 bases from V and 6 bases from J; junction bases left unmatched: 12. The length of the CDR3 is 16 residues. Germline V lookup: CDR1 SGDLS, CDR2 YYNGEE. This CDR3 reads CASSGRVGDRVNGYTF. CDR3 coding DNA: TGTGCCAGCAGCGGCCGCGTGGGGGACAGGGTGAATGGCTACACCTTC.

The rearrangement links TRBV7-2 to TRBJ2-2; the match to TRBD1 covers 7 bases. Germline V gene sequence: CDR1 SGHTA, CDR2 FQGNSA. The CDR3 consists of 17 residues. The V segment lost 4 bases and the J segment 2 bases; nucleotides outside the gene matches: 10. The CDR3 is CASSSRPGTVNTGELFF. The DNA of the CDR3 is TGTGCCAGCAGCTCCCGACCCGGGACAGTAAACACCGGGGAGCTGTTTTTT.

The rearrangement joins TRBV5-1 to TRBJ1-3; 7 nucleotides line up with TRBD1. CDR3 length equals 15 residues. Unmatched junction bases numbered 8, after V lost 8 bases and J lost 0 bases. From germline, CDR1 is SGHRS and CDR2 YFSETQ. CDR3 sequence: CASNPGQSSGNTIYF. The CDR3 DNA reads TGCGCCAGTAATCCGGGACAGAGCTCTGGAAACACCATATATTTT.

This clone is a singleton in its sample. The chain links TRBV7-2 to TRBJ1-5, with 7 bases matching TRBD1. CDR1 and CDR2 from the germline V gene are SGHTA and FQGNSA. The CDR3 has 15 amino acids. V was clipped by 3 bases and J by 6 bases; unmatched bases: 8. Here the CDR3 DNA reads TGTGCCAGCAGCTTCGGACAGGAACAAGGTCAGCCCCAGCATTTT. This codes for CASSFGQEQGQPQHF.

The gene calls are TRBV6-2 or TRBV6-3 and TRBJ2-1; TRBD1 is a possible D gene (6 bases). The germline CDR1 and CDR2 sequences are MNHEY and SVGEGT. The CDR3 runs to 13 residues. V was clipped by 4 bases and J by 6 bases, with 10 bases between them. The CDR3 loop is CASSSNRVNEQFF. The CDR3 coding sequence is TGTGCCAGCAGTTCCAACAGGGTCAATGAGCAGTTCTTC.

J is TRBJ1-5 and V is TRBV6-2 or TRBV6-3, with unresolved D. Trimming cost V 4 bases and J 5 bases, with 6 bases left between them. Germline values: CDR1 MNHEY, CDR2 SVGEGT. This CDR3 has 12 residues. The CDR3 protein is CASSFGDQPQHF. The CDR3 DNA sequence: TGTGCCAGCAGTTTCGGTGATCAGCCCCAGCATTTT.

Written as DNA, the CDR3 is TGTGCCAGCAGCTTAAGGACAGGGGGTGGCAATCAGCCCCAGCATTTT. As protein: CASSLRTGGGNQPQHF. The chain combines TRBV7-2 with TRBJ1-5, with 10 bases lining up with TRBD1. This CDR3 contains 16 residues. The V and J ends lost 2 bases and 2 bases, in that order; junction bases with no gene match: 3. CDR1 and CDR2 from the germline V gene are SGHTA and FQGNSA.

This clone has only a few counts. The chain carries TRBV20-1 and TRBJ1-3; no firm D call. The CDR3 has 14 amino acids. Germline V lookup: CDR1 DFQATT, CDR2 SNEGSKA (reference sequence). Trimming removed 3 bases at V and 0 bases at J, with 9 bases between. Here the CDR3 reads CSASHISSGNTIYF. The CDR3 coding sequence is TGCAGTGCTAGTCACATCAGCTCTGGAAACACCATATATTTT.

The CDR3 loop is CASSQAQATGELFF. In nucleotides, the CDR3 is TGTGCCAGCAGCCAAGCCCAAGCCACCGGGGAGCTGTTTTTT. The rearrangement uses TRBV14 and TRBJ2-2; D unclear. Germline CDR1 and CDR2: SGHDN and FVKESK. V was cut by 1 base and J by 4 bases, with 7 bases left in between. This CDR3 spans 14 amino acids.

The chain combines TRBV7-2 with TRBJ1-5; 10 bases align to TRBD1. Germline lookup yields CDR1 SGHTA and CDR2 FQGNSA. V lost 5 bases, J lost 7 bases, and 8 bases stayed unmatched. This CDR3 is 15 amino acids long. CDR3 DNA: TGTGCCAGCAGCCCAGAGACAGGGGGCGGACAGCCCCAGCATTTT. Its protein is CASSPETGGGQPQHF.

This clone was recorded a few times. The CDR3 DNA reads as TGTGCCAGCAGTTACTCATCGGTGGCCGGGGAGCTGTTTTTT. The encoded protein is CASSYSSVAGELFF. J is TRBJ2-2 and V is TRBV6-5; D is unclear. V was pared by 0 bases and J by 6 bases, with 8 bases between. This CDR3 has 14 amino acids. Germline CDR1 and CDR2: MNHEY and SVGAGI.

V is TRBV4-1 and J is TRBJ1-2; D is perhaps TRBD1 (6 bases). V lost 0 bases and J 8 bases, leaving 19 bases between the germline ends. CDR1 and CDR2 (germline): MGHRA, YSYEKL. This CDR3 contains 16 residues. The CDR3 DNA reads TGCGCCAGCAGCCAAGATGCCACAGGGCCTAGGGGAGGCTACACCTTC. Residues: CASSQDATGPRGGYTF.

About this clone: The sample has other DNA sequences that encode this CDR3 too. The chain carries TRBV28 and TRBJ1-2; maybe TRBD1 (5 bases). The germline V gene encodes CDR1 MDHEN and CDR2 SYDVKM. The CDR3 extends over 12 amino acids. V was cut by 3 bases and J by 4 bases, with 6 bases left in between. DNA for the CDR3: TGTGCCAGCAGTTTGCAGGGCTATGGCTACACCTTC. It yields the protein CASSLQGYGYTF.

The DNA of the CDR3 is TGTGCCAGCAGCGGACAGGGGACGAATTCACCCCTCCACTTT. Its translation is CASSGQGTNSPLHF. V and J are TRBV9 and TRBJ1-6, with 8 bases lining up with TRBD1. Trimming at V came to 3 bases and at J to 7 bases, leaving 3 bases not matched to a gene. Germline CDR1 is SGDLS and CDR2 is YYNGEE. The CDR3 loop spans 14 amino acids.

The rearrangement joins TRBV7-9 to TRBJ1-1; D call uncertain. This CDR3 is built from 15 residues. CDR1 is SEHNR and CDR2 is FQNEAQ in the germline V gene (reference sequence). The V end lost 5 bases, the J end lost 0 bases, and 13 bases lay between the germline ends. Here the CDR3 DNA reads TGTGCCAGCAGCCCTCGGGTCTTCATGAACACTGAAGCTTTCTTT. Translated: CASSPRVFMNTEAFF.

This clone came up a few times. The rearrangement uses TRBV6-1 and TRBJ2-7; no firm D call. Trimming pared 3 bases from V and 0 bases from J, leaving 3 bases between. The CDR3 has 12 amino acids. Germline V gene lookup returns CDR1 MNHNS and CDR2 SASEGT. In DNA, the CDR3 is TGTGCCAGCAGTGACATCTCCTACGAGCAGTACTTC. It translates to CASSDISYEQYF.

The chain couples TRBV6-5 to TRBJ2-1, with D unresolved. Germline values: CDR1 MNHEY, CDR2 SVGAGI. The CDR3 runs 10 residues. V lost 8 bases and J lost 7, with 6 bases in between. The CDR3 reads CASWRNEQFF. The CDR3 DNA is TGTGCCAGCTGGCGGAATGAGCAGTTCTTC.

The rearrangement uses TRBV2 and TRBJ1-2, with TRBD1 as a possible D gene (6 bases). CDR1 and CDR2 from the germline V gene are SNHLY and FYNNEI. The CDR3 runs 16 residues. V lost 2 bases to trimming and J lost 7 bases, with 20 bases between them. CDR3 sequence (DNA): TGTGCCAGCAGTGAACCCCCGTACAGGGTTCAGGGTGGCTACACCTTC. Translating it yields CASSEPPYRVQGGYTF.

The chain has TRBV2 and TRBJ1-2; a weak D match, TRBD1 (6 bases). The V gene lost 10 bases and the J gene lost 2 bases, with 11 bases spanning the gap. Germline assignment: CDR1 SNHLY and CDR2 FYNNEI. The CDR3 spans 12 residues. The CDR3 is CATGQMNYGYTF. The DNA of the CDR3 is TGTGCCACTGGACAGATGAACTATGGCTACACCTTC.

The chain recombines TRBV7-9 with TRBJ1-4; tentative D call: TRBD1 (5 bases). The V gene lost 1 base and the J gene lost 8 bases, with 17 bases spanning the gap. The CDR3 sequence is 16 residues long. Germline-derived CDR1 and CDR2 are SEHNR and FQNEAQ (reference sequence). The CDR3 protein is CASSLGSQGGYEKLFF. The DNA for the CDR3 is TGTGCCAGCAGCTTAGGGTCGCAGGGAGGCTACGAAAAACTGTTTTTT. Variable domain in full (rest from reference TRBV7-9 and TRBJ1-4): DTGVSQNPRHKITKRGQNVTFRCDPISEHNRLYWYRQTLGQGPEFLTYFQNEAQLEKSRLLSDRFSAERPKGSFSTLEIQRTEQGDSAMYLCASSLGSQGGYEKLFFGSGTQLSVL.

The chain employs TRBV11-2 and TRBJ2-7; D unresolved. Germline assignment: CDR1 SGHAT and CDR2 FQNNGV. The CDR3 is 14 amino acids. The V end was cut by 3 bases, the J end by 2 bases, with 11 bases between. The CDR3 here is CASSFYVAPYEQYF. In DNA form, the CDR3 reads TGTGCCAGCAGCTTCTACGTCGCTCCCTACGAGCAGTACTTC.

The V call is TRBV5-1, the J call TRBJ2-5; tentatively, D is TRBD1 (6 bases). This CDR3 contains 15 residues. Germline assignment: CDR1 SGHRS and CDR2 YFSETQ. V gave up 6 bases and J gave up 1 base, with 16 bases separating them. For the CDR3, the DNA is TGCGCCAGCACTTTGTTTGCAGGGGTCCAAGAGACCCAGTACTTC. Translating gives CASTLFAGVQETQYF.